This is a list of T cell receptor beta chains from one sample in a study of response to subunit inactivated influenza vaccine. TCRdb re-analysed the RT-PCR reads in MiXCR, keeping a single row per CDR3 protein. The data show hundreds of thousands of distinct CDR3 sequences, about 18% seen once. Sequences were derived from PBMCs from blood, sampled less than 6 days after vaccination. These receptors all come from a man aged 45-65 years who received an inactivated influenza vaccine. Both conserved end residues are part of each CDR3. D genes are given only for firm matches. Expanded clones get a size class; other rows say once, few or many, or leave the size out.

d_call	clone_size	v_call	j_call	cdr3_nt	cdr3_aa
TRBD1	few	TRBV6-5	TRBJ1-4	TGTGCCAGCAGTTACTCAGGGACAGGGGGAAGTGAAAAACTGTTTTTT	CASSYSGTGGSEKLFF
NA	NA	TRBV24-1	TRBJ2-5	TGTGCCACCAGTGAGTCCGGGGCCCAAGAGACCCAGTACTTC	CATSESGAQETQYF
TRBD1	NA	TRBV4-3	TRBJ2-7	TGCGCCAGCAGCCAAGATGGGGGACAGGGGACTCCTTACGAGCAGTACTTC	CASSQDGGQGTPYEQYF
NA	few	TRBV4-3	TRBJ1-4	TGCGCCAGCAGCCTAATTGGAAATTCGTTTGAAAAACTGTTTTTT	CASSLIGNSFEKLFF
NA	NA	TRBV6-5	TRBJ1-2	TGTGCCAGCAGTTACGATGGAGGGGACTATGGCTACACCTTC	CASSYDGGDYGYTF
NA	many	TRBV29-1	TRBJ1-5	TGCAGCGTTGGTAATAGCAATCAGCCCCAGCATTTT	CSVGNSNQPQHF
TRBD2	NA	TRBV5-1	TRBJ2-1	TGCGCCAGCAGCTTGTCCGGACTAGCGGGAGGATCCAGCTACAATGAGCAGTTCTTC	CASSLSGLAGGSSYNEQFF
TRBD2	NA	TRBV3-1	TRBJ2-5	TGTGCCAGCAGCCAAGGGAGCGGGGGGGCCCTGAAGACCCAGTACTTC	CASSQGSGGALKTQYF
NA	many	TRBV5-1	TRBJ2-2	TGCGCCAGCAGGAGTGAACACAACACCGGGGAGCTGTTTTTT	CASRSEHNTGELFF
NA	NA	TRBV5-1	TRBJ2-3	TGCGCCAGCAGCTTGGGGTCAGGATTTACAGATACGCAGTATTTT	CASSLGSGFTDTQYF
TRBD2	NA	TRBV5-6	TRBJ2-1	TGTGCCAGCAGCTACGGGGGGGCCTATGAGCAGTTCTTC	CASSYGGAYEQFF
NA	few	TRBV13	TRBJ1-1	TGTGCCAGCAGCGCCTTGTGGGGGATGAACACTGAAGCTTTCTTT	CASSALWGMNTEAFF
NA	few	TRBV5-1	TRBJ2-1	TGCGCCAGTACGAGTAGCTCCTACAATGAGCAGTTCTTC	CASTSSSYNEQFF
NA	NA	TRBV7-2	TRBJ2-5	TGTGCCAGCAGCCCCGTTGGCAGCTCACTGACCCAGTACTTC	CASSPVGSSLTQYF
NA	NA	TRBV12-3/TRBV12-4	TRBJ2-7	TGTGCCAGCAGTTTGGTAGGGTCCCGGCAGTACTTC	CASSLVGSRQYF
NA	few	TRBV4-3	TRBJ2-2	TGCGCCAGCAGCCAAGACCTCCGGGGGCGCACCGGGGAGCTGTTTTTT	CASSQDLRGRTGELFF
NA	many	TRBV24-1	TRBJ2-1	TGTGCCACCAGTGAAGTGGGAGCGGATTACAATGAGCAGTTCTTC	CATSEVGADYNEQFF
NA	NA	TRBV12-3/TRBV12-4	TRBJ1-1	TGTGCCAGCAGTTTATCGATGGCGGTGAACACTGAAGCTTTCTTT	CASSLSMAVNTEAFF
NA	many	TRBV4-2	TRBJ1-6	TGTGCCAGCAGCCAATATAGGCCAGGGGTCGATAATTCACCCCTCCACTTT	CASSQYRPGVDNSPLHF
NA	NA	TRBV7-9	TRBJ2-3	TGTGCCAGCAGTTGGCCATCCGGGAAAGACACAGATACGCAGTATTTT	CASSWPSGKDTDTQYF
NA	many	TRBV12-3/TRBV12-4	TRBJ2-1	TGTGCCAGCAGTTTAAGTTCAGGGGCCAATGAGCAGTTCTTC	CASSLSSGANEQFF
NA	few	TRBV5-1	TRBJ2-5	TGCGCCAGCAGCAACGGGACGGTTAAAGAGACCCAGTACTTC	CASSNGTVKETQYF